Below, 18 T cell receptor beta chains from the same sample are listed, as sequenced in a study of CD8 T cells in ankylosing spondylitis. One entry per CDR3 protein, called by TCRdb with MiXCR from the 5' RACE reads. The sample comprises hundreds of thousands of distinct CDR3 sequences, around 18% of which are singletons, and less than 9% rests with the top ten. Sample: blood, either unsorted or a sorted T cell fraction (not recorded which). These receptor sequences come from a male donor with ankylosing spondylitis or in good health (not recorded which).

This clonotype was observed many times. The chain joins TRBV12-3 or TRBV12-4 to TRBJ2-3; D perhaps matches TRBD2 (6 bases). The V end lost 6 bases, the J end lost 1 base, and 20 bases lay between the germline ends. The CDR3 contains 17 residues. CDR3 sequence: CASRLGWGDGGTDTQYF. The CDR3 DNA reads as TGTGCCAGCAGGTTGGGCTGGGGGGACGGGGGCACAGATACGCAGTATTTT.

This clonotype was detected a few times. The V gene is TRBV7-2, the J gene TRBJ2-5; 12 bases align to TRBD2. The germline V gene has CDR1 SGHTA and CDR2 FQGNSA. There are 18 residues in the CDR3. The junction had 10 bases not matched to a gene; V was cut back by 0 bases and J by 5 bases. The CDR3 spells CASSLAGLAGGPRETQYF. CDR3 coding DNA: TGTGCCAGCAGCTTAGCGGGGCTAGCGGGGGGGCCAAGGGAGACCCAGTACTTC.

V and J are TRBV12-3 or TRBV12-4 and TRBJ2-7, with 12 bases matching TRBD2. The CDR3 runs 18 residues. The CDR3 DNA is TGTGCCCGCAGTTTCTCGCGACTAGCGGGAGTTGGGCTTTACGAGCAGTACGTC. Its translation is CARSFSRLAGVGLYEQYV.

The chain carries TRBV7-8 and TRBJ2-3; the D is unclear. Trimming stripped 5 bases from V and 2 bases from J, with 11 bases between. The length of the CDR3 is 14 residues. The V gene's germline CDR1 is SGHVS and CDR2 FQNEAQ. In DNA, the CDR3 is TGTGCCAGCAGCCAGGCCCATCTCACAGATACGCAGTATTTT. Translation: CASSQAHLTDTQYF. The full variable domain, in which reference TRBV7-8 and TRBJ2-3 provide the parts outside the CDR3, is GAGVSQSPRYKVAKRGQDVALRCDPISGHVSLFWYQQALGQGPEFLTYFQNEAQLDKSGLPSDRFFAERPEGSVSTLKIQRTQQEDSAVYLCASSQAHLTDTQYFGPGTRLTVL.

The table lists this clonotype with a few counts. The CDR3 is CASSESNLAASTDTQYF. CDR3 in DNA: TGCGCCAGCAGTGAGTCGAACCTAGCGGCTAGCACAGATACGCAGTATTTT. The chain employs TRBV10-2 and TRBJ2-3; 7 positions agree with TRBD2. Losses at the gene ends were 0 bases for V and 0 bases for J; bases not matched to a gene: 6. Germline-derived CDR1 and CDR2 are WSHSY and SAAADI. CDR3 length: 17 amino acids.

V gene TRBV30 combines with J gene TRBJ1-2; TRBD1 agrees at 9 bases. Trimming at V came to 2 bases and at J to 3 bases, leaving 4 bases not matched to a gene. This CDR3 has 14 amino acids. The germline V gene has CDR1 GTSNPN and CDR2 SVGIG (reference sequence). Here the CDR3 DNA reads TGTGCCTGGAGTACAGGGGGCAGCTACTATGGCTACACCTTC. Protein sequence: CAWSTGGSYYGYTF. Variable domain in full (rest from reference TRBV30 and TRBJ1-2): SQTIHQWPATLVQPVGSPLSLECTVEGTSNPNLYWYRQAAGRGLQLLFYSVGIGQISSEVPQNLSASRPQDRQFILSSKKLLLSDSGFYLCAWSTGGSYYGYTFGSGTRLTVV.

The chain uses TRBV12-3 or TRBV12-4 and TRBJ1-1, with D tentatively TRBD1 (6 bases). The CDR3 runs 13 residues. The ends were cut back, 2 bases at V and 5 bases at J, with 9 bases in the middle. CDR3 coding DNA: TGTGCCAGCAGTTTATCAGGGGAGACTGAAGCTTTCTTT. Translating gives CASSLSGETEAFF.

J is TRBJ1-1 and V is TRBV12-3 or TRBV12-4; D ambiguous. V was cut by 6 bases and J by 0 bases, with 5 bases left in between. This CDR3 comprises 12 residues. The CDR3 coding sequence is TGTGCCAGCAGGGCCGTGAACACTGAAGCTTTCTTT. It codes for CASRAVNTEAFF.

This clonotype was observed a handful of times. CDR3 region: CSASPGLAGGTDTQYF. The DNA for the CDR3 is TGCAGTGCTAGCCCCGGACTAGCGGGGGGCACAGATACGCAGTATTTT. The chain carries TRBV20-1 and TRBJ2-3, with 13 nucleotides matching TRBD2. Losses at the gene ends were 3 bases for V and 1 base for J; bases not matched to a gene: 4. CDR1 and CDR2 (germline): DFQATT, SNEGSKA (reference sequence). The CDR3 length is 16 residues.

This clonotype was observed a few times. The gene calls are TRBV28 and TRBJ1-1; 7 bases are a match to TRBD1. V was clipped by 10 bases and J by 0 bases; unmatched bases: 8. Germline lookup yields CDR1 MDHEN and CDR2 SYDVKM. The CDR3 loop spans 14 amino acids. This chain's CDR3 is CATRDSLLNTEAFF. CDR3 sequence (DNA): TGTGCCACCCGGGACAGCCTGTTGAACACTGAAGCTTTCTTT.

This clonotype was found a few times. The CDR3 DNA reads as TGCAGCGTTGACGGGACTAGCGGGGGACGAGATACGCAGTATTTT. It is translated as CSVDGTSGGRDTQYF. V is TRBV29-1 and J is TRBJ2-3, with TRBD2 matching 14 bases. Germline V gene sequence: CDR1 SQVTM, CDR2 ANQGSEA. This CDR3 has 15 amino acids. V lost 3 bases, J lost 5 bases, and 4 bases stayed unmatched.

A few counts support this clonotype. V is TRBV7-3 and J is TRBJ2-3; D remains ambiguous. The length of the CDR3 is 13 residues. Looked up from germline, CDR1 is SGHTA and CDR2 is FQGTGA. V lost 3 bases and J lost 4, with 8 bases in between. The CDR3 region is CASSLRRSDTQYF. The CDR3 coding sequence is TGTGCCAGCAGCTTGAGGAGATCAGATACGCAGTATTTT.

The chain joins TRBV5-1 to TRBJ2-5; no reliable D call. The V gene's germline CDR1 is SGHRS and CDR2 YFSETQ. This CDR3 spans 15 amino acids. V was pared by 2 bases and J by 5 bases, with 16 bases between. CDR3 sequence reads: CASSFVLRPEETQYF. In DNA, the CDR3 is TGCGCCAGCAGCTTTGTCCTACGCCCGGAGGAGACCCAGTACTTC.

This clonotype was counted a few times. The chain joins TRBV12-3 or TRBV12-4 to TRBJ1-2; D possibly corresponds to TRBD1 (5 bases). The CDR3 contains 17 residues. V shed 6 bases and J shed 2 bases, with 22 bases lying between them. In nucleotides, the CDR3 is TGTGCCAGCAGCACTAGCCCCGGATCGGGACCCAACTATGGCTACACCTTC. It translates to CASSTSPGSGPNYGYTF.

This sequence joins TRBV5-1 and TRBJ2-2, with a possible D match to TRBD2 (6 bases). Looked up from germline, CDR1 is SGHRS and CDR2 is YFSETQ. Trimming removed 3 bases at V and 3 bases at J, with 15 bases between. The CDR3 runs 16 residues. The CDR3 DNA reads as TGCGCCAGCAGCTACGCCTCTAGCGTGTACACCGGGGAGCTGTTTTTT. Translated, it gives CASSYASSVYTGELFF.

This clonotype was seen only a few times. CDR3 in amino acids: CASSQDVVAEQYV. In DNA, the CDR3 is TGCGCCAGCAGCCAAGATGTGGTGGCCGAGCAGTACGTC. This chain links TRBV4-1 with TRBJ2-7; D gene unclear. From germline, CDR1 is MGHRA and CDR2 YSYEKL. The CDR3 loop spans 13 amino acids. The V end lost 0 bases, the J end lost 6 bases, and 9 bases lay between the germline ends.

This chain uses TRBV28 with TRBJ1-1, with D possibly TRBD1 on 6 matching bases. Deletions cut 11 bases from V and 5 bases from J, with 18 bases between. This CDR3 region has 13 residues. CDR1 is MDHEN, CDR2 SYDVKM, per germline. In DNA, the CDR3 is TGTGCCGTCCAAATGGCAGGGGAGACTGAAGCTTTCTTT. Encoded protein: CAVQMAGETEAFF.

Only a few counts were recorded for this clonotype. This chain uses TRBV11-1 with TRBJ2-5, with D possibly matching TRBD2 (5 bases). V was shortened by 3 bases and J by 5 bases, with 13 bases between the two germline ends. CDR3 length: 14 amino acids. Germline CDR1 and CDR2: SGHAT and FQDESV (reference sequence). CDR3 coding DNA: TGTGCCAGCAGCTTTTACGGGGAGATCGAGACCCAGTACTTC. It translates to CASSFYGEIETQYF.